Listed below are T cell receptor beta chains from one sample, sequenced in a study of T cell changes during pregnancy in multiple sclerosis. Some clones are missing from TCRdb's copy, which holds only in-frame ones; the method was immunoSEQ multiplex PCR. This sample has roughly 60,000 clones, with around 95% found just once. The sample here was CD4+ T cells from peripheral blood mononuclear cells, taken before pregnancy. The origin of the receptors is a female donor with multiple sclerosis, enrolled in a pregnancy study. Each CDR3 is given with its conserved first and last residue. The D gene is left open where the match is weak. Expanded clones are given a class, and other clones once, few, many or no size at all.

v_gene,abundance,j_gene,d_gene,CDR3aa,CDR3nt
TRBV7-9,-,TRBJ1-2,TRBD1,CASSPGQGLRCTF,TGTGCCAGCAGCCCTGGACAGGGTTTAAGGTGCACCTTC
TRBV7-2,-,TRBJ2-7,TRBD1,CASSLVGTARYEQYF,TGTGCCAGCAGCTTAGTGGGGACAGCTCGCTACGAGCAGTACTTC
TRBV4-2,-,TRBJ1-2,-,CASSPWETRAYGYTF,TGTGCCAGCAGCCCCTGGGAGACCCGGGCATATGGCTACACCTTC
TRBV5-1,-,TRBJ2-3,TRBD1,CASSPRGTETDTQYF,TGCGCCAGCAGCCCGAGAGGGACAGAAACAGATACGCAGTATTTT
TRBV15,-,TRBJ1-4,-,CATTSELTGFNEKLFF,TGTGCCACCACGTCAGAACTAACAGGGTTCAATGAAAAACTGTTTTTT
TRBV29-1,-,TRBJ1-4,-,CSVEAEKLFF,TGCAGCGTTGAGGCTGAAAAACTGTTTTTT
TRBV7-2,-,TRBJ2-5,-,CASSLAGAFQETQYF,TGTGCCAGCAGCTTAGCGGGGGCCTTCCAAGAGACCCAGTACTTC
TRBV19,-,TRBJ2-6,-,CASRGSGANVLTF,TGTGCCAGTCGAGGTTCTGGGGCCAACGTCCTGACTTTC
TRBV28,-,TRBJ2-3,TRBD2,CASSSLGIPGLEDADTQYF,TGTGCCAGCAGTTCCCTGGGAATTCCGGGACTAGAAGACGCAGATACGCAGTATTTT
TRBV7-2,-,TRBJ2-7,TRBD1,CASSSSGGQSYEQYF,TGTGCCAGCAGCTCCTCAGGGGGCCAATCCTACGAGCAGTACTTC
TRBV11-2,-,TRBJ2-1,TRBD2,CASSFPRLAGVTEQFF,TGTGCCAGCAGCTTCCCCCGGCTAGCGGGAGTAACGGAGCAGTTCTTC
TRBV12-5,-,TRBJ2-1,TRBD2,CASGVSGRPGSSYNEQFF,TGTGCTAGTGGTGTTAGCGGGAGGCCCGGAAGCTCCTACAATGAGCAGTTCTTC
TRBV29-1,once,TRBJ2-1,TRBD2,CRSGELAAYNEQFF,TGCAGGTCAGGCGAACTAGCGGCATACAATGAGCAGTTCTTC
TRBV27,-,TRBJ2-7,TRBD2,CASSFSWAGGPSHEQYF,TGTGCCAGCAGTTTTTCGTGGGCGGGAGGGCCCTCCCACGAGCAGTACTTC
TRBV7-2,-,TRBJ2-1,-,CASSSLSSSYNEQFF,TGTGCCAGCAGTTCCTTATCGAGCTCCTACAATGAGCAGTTCTTC
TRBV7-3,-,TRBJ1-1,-,CASSREQNTEAFF,TGTGCCAGCAGCCGCGAGCAGAACACTGAAGCTTTCTTT
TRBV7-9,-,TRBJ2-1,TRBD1,CASSWGQGWDEQFF,TGTGCCAGCAGCTGGGGACAGGGATGGGATGAGCAGTTCTTC
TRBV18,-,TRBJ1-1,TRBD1,CASSPGQGTEAFF,TGTGCCAGCTCACCGGGACAGGGCACTGAAGCTTTCTTT
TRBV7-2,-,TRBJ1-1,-,CATPGGGRMNTEAFF,TGTGCCACTCCGGGCGGGGGGAGGATGAACACTGAAGCTTTCTTT
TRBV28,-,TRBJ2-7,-,CASSLEGNPSYEQYF,TGTGCCAGCAGTTTGGAGGGGAACCCCTCCTACGAGCAGTACTTC
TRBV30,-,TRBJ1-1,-,CAWVPGTQANTEAFF,TGTGCCTGGGTACCCGGGACTCAAGCGAACACTGAAGCTTTCTTT
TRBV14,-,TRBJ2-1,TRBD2,CASSRLLFQAGGYNEQFF,TGTGCCAGCAGCCGCCTTCTATTTCAAGCGGGAGGATACAATGAGCAGTTCTTC
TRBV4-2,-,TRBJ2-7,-,CASSQDTGRHSYEQYF,TGTGCCAGCAGCCAAGATACTGGCAGGCACTCCTACGAGCAGTACTTC
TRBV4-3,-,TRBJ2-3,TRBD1,CASSRGVQGNTDTQYF,TGCGCCAGCAGCCGAGGGGTACAGGGGAACACAGATACGCAGTATTTT
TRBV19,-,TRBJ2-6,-,CASSIVARGVSSGANVLTF,TGTGCCAGTAGTATAGTTGCCAGGGGTGTGAGCTCTGGGGCCAACGTCCTGACTTTC
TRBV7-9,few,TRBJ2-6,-,CASSLSVSSGANVLTF,TGTGCCAGCAGCTTATCGGTTTCCTCTGGGGCCAACGTCCTGACTTTC